The 5 T cell receptor beta chains presented below share a single source sample, sequenced in a study of T cell responses to AZD1222 COVID-19 vaccine. Using immunoSEQ multiplex PCR, the repertoire was profiled, and TCRdb retains in-frame clones only, with some absent. The profile shows 140,000 to 150,000 clones, just under 95% of them singletons. Specimen: peripheral blood, collected after recovery from COVID-19. These receptor sequences come from an adult who had recovered from COVID-19.

The J gene is TRBJ1-5, the V gene TRBV30, with D uncertain. V was cut by 1 base and J by 5 bases, with 9 bases left in between. CDR3 length: 13 amino acids. In germline, CDR1 is GTSNPN, CDR2 SVGIG (reference sequence). The DNA for the CDR3 is TGTGCCTGGAGTGAGACCCATGATCAGCCCCAGCATTTT. It specifies CAWSETHDQPQHF.

V is TRBV11-3 and J is TRBJ1-6; D might be TRBD1 (6 bases). V was trimmed by 0 bases and J by 7 bases, leaving 22 bases between them. Germline V CDR1 and CDR2: SGHNT, YENEEA. This CDR3 spans 19 amino acids. CDR3 bases: TGTGCCAGCAGCTTAGACGGAAGACATGGACAGCAAAAAAATTCACCCCTCCACTTT. Amino acid sequence: CASSLDGRHGQQKNSPLHF. Based on the CDR3 plus reference TRBV11-3 and TRBJ1-6, the full variable domain is EAGVVQSPRYKIIEKKQPVAFWCNPISGHNTLYWYLQNLGQGPELLIRYENEEAVDDSQLPKDRFSAERLKGVDSTLKIQPAELGDSAVYLCASSLDGRHGQQKNSPLHFGNGTRLTVT.

The V gene is TRBV19, the J gene TRBJ1-1, with TRBD1 as a possible D gene (5 bases). The germline V and J ends were trimmed by 3 bases and 4 bases, with 9 bases remaining between them. Germline V gene sequence: CDR1 LNHDA, CDR2 SQIVND (reference sequence). The CDR3 spans 13 residues. Here the CDR3 reads CASSMSGRTEAFF. Here the CDR3 DNA reads TGTGCCAGTAGTATGTCGGGGCGCACTGAAGCTTTCTTT.

This sequence joins TRBV14 and TRBJ1-3; 9 bases align to TRBD1. The CDR3 extends over 17 amino acids. V lost 4 bases and J lost 0; bases outside the gene matches: 7. Germline values: CDR1 SGHDN, CDR2 FVKESK. The DNA of the CDR3 is TGTGCCAGCAGCCGCCGGACAGGGGCCTTCTCTGGAAACACCATATATTTT. Translating it yields CASSRRTGAFSGNTIYF.

The chain carries TRBV28 and TRBJ2-1, with D possibly being TRBD1 (5 bases). There are 16 residues in the CDR3. Germline CDR1 reads MDHEN; CDR2 reads SYDVKM. Trimming removed 1 base from V and 7 bases from J, with 17 bases in between. CDR3 in amino acids: CASSLSQGRRRNEQFF. In nucleotides, the CDR3 is TGTGCCAGCAGTTTATCGCAGGGAAGGCGGCGGAATGAGCAGTTCTTC.